The 6 T cell receptor beta chains below come from one sample, sequenced in a study of T cells after yellow fever vaccination. MiXCR, run by TCRdb on the 5' RACE reads, gives a single entry per CDR3 protein. The table shows a few hundred thousand distinct CDR3 sequences, with 3% to 3.5% occurring only once. The input for sequencing was CD4+ T cells sorted from PBMCs, taken 10 days after the yellow fever booster vaccination. The receptors derive from a man between 18 and 35 years old who received the YFV17D yellow fever vaccine.

This clonotype has a count of ten or more. This chain uses TRBV5-1 with TRBJ2-1, with 10 bases that match TRBD1. CDR1 and CDR2 (germline): SGHRS, YFSETQ. This CDR3 comprises 16 residues. The junction had 11 bases not matched to a gene; V was cut back by 2 bases and J by 9 bases. The CDR3 region is CASSLQRTGGRGEQFF. CDR3 DNA sequence: TGCGCCAGCAGCTTACAACGGACAGGGGGTCGAGGTGAGCAGTTCTTC.

The sample holds a few counts of this clonotype. V and J are TRBV6-2 or TRBV6-3 and TRBJ2-1; possible D gene TRBD1, 6 bases. The CDR3 is made up of 15 amino acids. Deletions cut 10 bases from V and 4 bases from J, with 20 bases between. Germline V lookup: CDR1 MNHEY, CDR2 SVGEGT. The CDR3 coding sequence is TGTGCCACCAGCGGAACAGGGAAGGGATACAATGAGCAGTTCTTC. Protein: CATSGTGKGYNEQFF.

This clonotype was counted many times. The rearrangement uses TRBV5-1 and TRBJ2-5; D is ambiguous. V was shortened by 4 bases and J by 5 bases, with 15 bases between the two germline ends. CDR3 length equals 14 residues. The germline V gene has CDR1 SGHRS and CDR2 YFSETQ. CDR3 DNA: TGCGCCAGCAGCCATGGCAAGGTACGGGAGACCCAGTACTTC. Translated, it gives CASSHGKVRETQYF.

This clonotype came up a few times. The chain links TRBV18 to TRBJ2-1, with TRBD2 matching over 9 bases. The V gene end was trimmed by 5 bases and the J gene end by 7 bases; junction bases not matched to a gene: 9. The CDR3 length is 15 residues. Per the germline V gene, CDR1 is KGHSH and CDR2 is LQKENI. CDR3: CASSTVAGEGNEQFF. CDR3 bases: TGTGCCAGCTCAACCGTAGCGGGAGAGGGAAATGAGCAGTTCTTC.

This clonotype was picked up a small number of times. The chain uses TRBV2 and TRBJ2-7; no definite D call. The CDR3 totals 11 residues. Germline V gene data show CDR1 as SNHLY and CDR2 as FYNNEI. Trimming shortened V by 1 base and J by 3 bases, and 1 base separated the two germline ends. In DNA, the CDR3 is TGTGCCAGCAGTGAAGTCTACGAGCAGTACGTC. Translation gives CASSEVYEQYV.

The table lists this clonotype with many counts. This sequence joins TRBV7-2 and TRBJ2-5; D remains ambiguous. Trimming shortened V by 5 bases and J by 0 bases, and 10 bases separated the two germline ends. Germline assignment: CDR1 SGHTA and CDR2 FQGNSA. This CDR3 comprises 14 residues. This CDR3 is CASSRETYQETQYF. The CDR3 DNA is TGTGCCAGCAGCCGAGAGACGTACCAAGAGACCCAGTACTTC.